The 24 T cell receptor beta chains in this list originate from one sample, sequenced in a study of blood T cell repertoires in COVID-19. The repertoire was sequenced with immunoSEQ multiplex PCR; TCRdb's copy has only in-frame clones and lacks some. The repertoire has 56,000 or so clones, roughly 90% of them found once; the top ten carry roughly 20%. The sequenced material came from peripheral blood. The receptors shown here come from a human donor in a cohort sampled during active COVID-19.

This chain connects TRBV19 to TRBJ2-3; no firm D call. V dropped 2 bases and J dropped 0 bases, with 12 bases sitting between them. The CDR3 is 16 amino acids. Germline V gives CDR1 LNHDA, CDR2 SQIVND (reference sequence). CDR3 coding DNA: TGTGCCAGTAGTATACCTGACTGGCGGAGCACAGATACGCAGTATTTT. It specifies CASSIPDWRSTDTQYF.

This rearrangement joins TRBV7-9 to TRBJ2-5, with 8 bases matching TRBD1. The CDR3 spans 16 residues. The J segment lost 0 bases and the V segment lost 1 base, leaving 4 bases of the junction unmatched. Germline V gene lookup returns CDR1 SEHNR and CDR2 FQNEAQ (reference sequence). The chain's CDR3 is CASSLDAGGYQETQYF. In DNA, the CDR3 is TGTGCCAGCAGCTTAGATGCAGGGGGCTACCAAGAGACCCAGTACTTC.

This rearrangement joins TRBV13 to TRBJ2-5; the match to TRBD1 covers 8 bases. V was clipped by 5 bases and J by 5 bases; unmatched bases: 16. The CDR3 has 17 amino acids. Germline V gene sequence: CDR1 PRHDT, CDR2 FYEKMQ (reference sequence). The CDR3 loop reads CASSNNYQGAKGETQYF. Here the CDR3 DNA reads TGTGCCAGCAGCAATAATTATCAGGGGGCGAAGGGGGAGACCCAGTACTTC.

The rearrangement joins TRBV7-9 to TRBJ2-3; 12 bases fit TRBD2. The CDR3 contains 17 residues. The V and J ends lost 5 bases and 4 bases, in that order; junction bases with no gene match: 10. Germline V gene data show CDR1 as SEHNR and CDR2 as FQNEAQ (reference sequence). The DNA for the CDR3 is TGTGCCAGCAGCCCGAGGACTAGCGGGACGGTGCCAGATACGCAGTATTTT. As protein: CASSPRTSGTVPDTQYF.

The gene calls are TRBV5-1 and TRBJ1-2; possible D gene TRBD1, 6 bases. CDR1 is SGHRS and CDR2 is YFSETQ in the germline V gene. This CDR3 spans 17 amino acids. Trimming removed 1 base from V and 3 bases from J, with 19 bases in between. The CDR3 DNA reads as TGCGCCAGCAGCTTGTTTGCAGGGGCGGTCGGAGACTATGGCTACACCTTC. Its protein is CASSLFAGAVGDYGYTF.

CDR3 loop: CASSGPDSAPYEQYF. CDR3 coding DNA: TGTGCCAGCAGCGGGCCGGACAGTGCTCCCTACGAGCAGTACTTC. The gene calls are TRBV9 and TRBJ2-7; TRBD1 might be the D (6 bases). Germline V CDR1 and CDR2: SGDLS, YYNGEE. The CDR3 has 15 residues. Trimming took 3 bases from V and 2 from J, leaving 15 bases between them. Variable domain in full (rest from reference TRBV9 and TRBJ2-7): DSGVTQTPKHLITATGQRVTLRCSPRSGDLSVYWYQQSLDQGLQFLIQYYNGEERAKGNILERFSAQQFPDLHSELNLSSLELGDSALYFCASSGPDSAPYEQYFGPGTRLTVT.

This clone occurred a few times. This chain connects TRBV6-2 or TRBV6-3 to TRBJ1-5; 11 nucleotides agree with TRBD1. Germline CDR1 and CDR2: MNHEY and SVGEGT. This CDR3 comprises 20 residues. V shed 2 bases, J shed 5 bases, and the junction held 17 bases outside the gene matches. This chain's CDR3 is CASSYTLPKDRGPWDQPQHF. CDR3 in DNA: TGTGCCAGCAGTTACACCCTTCCGAAGGACAGGGGGCCTTGGGATCAGCCCCAGCATTTT.

V is TRBV12-5 and J is TRBJ2-1, with D unresolved. The CDR3 totals 16 residues. The germline V gene has CDR1 LGHNT and CDR2 FRNRAP. The V end lost 4 bases, the J end lost 2 bases, and 15 bases lay between the germline ends. CDR3 protein: CASGSKLGSPYNEQFF. The CDR3 DNA reads TGTGCTAGTGGTTCCAAACTCGGGTCCCCCTACAATGAGCAGTTCTTC.

V usage is TRBV18 and J usage is TRBJ2-7; 7 bases are shared with TRBD1. V lost 2 bases, J lost 2 bases, and 3 bases stayed unmatched. CDR3 length: 14 residues. Germline loops: CDR1 KGHSH, CDR2 LQKENI. The CDR3 reads CASSPRGPTYEQYF. The CDR3 DNA is TGTGCCAGCTCACCAAGGGGGCCTACCTACGAGCAGTACTTC.

V and J are TRBV7-3 and TRBJ2-3, with 9 bases identical to TRBD2. Germline V lookup: CDR1 SGHTA, CDR2 FQGTGA. This CDR3 comprises 16 residues. Trimming took 0 bases from V and 4 from J; bases not matched to a gene: 5. CDR3 DNA sequence: TGTGCCAGCAGCTTAACTAGCGGGGGTTTGGCAGATACGCAGTATTTT. Translating gives CASSLTSGGLADTQYF.

This chain uses TRBV11-2 with TRBJ2-2, with 9 nucleotides matching TRBD2. CDR1 is SGHAT and CDR2 is FQNNGV in the germline V gene. The CDR3 is 17 residues long. J lost 1 base, V lost 5 bases, and 8 bases had no gene match. CDR3 amino acids: CASSGQRGALNTGELFF. CDR3 DNA: TGTGCCAGCAGCGGACAGCGGGGGGCCTTGAACACCGGGGAGCTGTTTTTT. Combining the CDR3 with reference TRBV11-2 and TRBJ2-2 gives the whole variable domain EAGVAQSPRYKIIEKRQSVAFWCNPISGHATLYWYQQILGQGPKLLIQFQNNGVVDDSQLPKDRFSAERLKGVDSTLKIQPAKLEDSAVYLCASSGQRGALNTGELFFGEGSRLTVL.

The chain employs TRBV27 and TRBJ1-1; possible D gene TRBD1, 5 bases. Trimming pared 3 bases from V and 6 bases from J, leaving 17 bases between. CDR3 length: 15 residues. Germline V gene data show CDR1 as MNHEY and CDR2 as SMNVEV (reference sequence). The CDR3 nucleotides are TGTGCCAGCAGTTTCCAGGGTGCCTATATCGCTGAAGCTTTCTTT. Translated: CASSFQGAYIAEAFF.

The chain joins TRBV3-1 (or the pseudogene TRBV3-2) to TRBJ1-1; the D gene is possibly TRBD1 (5 bases). Trimming removed 7 bases at V and 2 bases at J, with 17 bases between. This CDR3 has 15 amino acids. The germline CDR1 and CDR2 sequences are LGHDT and YNNKEL (reference sequence). For the CDR3, the DNA is TGTGCCAGCACCTTATGGGGCAGCGCAAACACTGAAGCTTTCTTT. It specifies CASTLWGSANTEAFF.

CDR3 sequence reads: CASSYGAYSPLHF. In DNA form, the CDR3 reads TGTGCCAGCAGTTATGGGGCCTATTCACCCCTCCACTTT. The chain has TRBV6-2 or TRBV6-3 and TRBJ1-6; D possibly corresponds to TRBD1 (5 bases). Germline V lookup: CDR1 MNHEY, CDR2 SVGEGT. The V end was cut by 3 bases, the J end by 8 bases, with 8 bases between. This CDR3 is 13 amino acids long.

The genes are TRBV29-1 and TRBJ2-4, with a possible D match to TRBD1 (6 bases). This CDR3 is 18 amino acids long. Trimming shortened V by 6 bases and J by 0 bases, and 24 bases separated the two germline ends. CDR1 SQVTM and CDR2 ANQGSEA come from the germline V gene. The CDR3 reads CSVDRSPQKVVAKNIQYF. The DNA of the CDR3 is TGCAGCGTCGACAGGTCCCCCCAAAAGGTCGTAGCCAAAAACATTCAGTACTTC.

The chain carries TRBV7-9 and TRBJ2-4; perhaps TRBD2 as D (5 bases). The CDR3 sequence is 16 residues long. V lost 5 bases, J lost 1 base, and 15 bases lay in between. In germline, CDR1 is SEHNR, CDR2 FQNEAQ (reference sequence). CDR3 DNA: TGTGCCAGCAGCAACTACCGGGGTGCGGCCAAAAACATTCAGTACTTC. It yields the protein CASSNYRGAAKNIQYF.

V is TRBV4-3 and J is TRBJ2-1; TRBD1 aligns across 7 bases. V was pared by 4 bases and J by 3 bases, with 6 bases of the junction left unmatched. The CDR3 consists of 15 residues. Germline-derived CDR1 and CDR2 are LGHNA and YSLEER. CDR3 nucleotide sequence: TGCGCCAGCAGCCGCGAGACAGGGAACTACAATGAGCAGTTCTTC. Protein sequence: CASSRETGNYNEQFF.

CDR3 DNA: TGTGCCAGCAGCTTGGCAGGGTACTATGGCTACACCTTC. This codes for CASSLAGYYGYTF. This chain uses TRBV7-3 with TRBJ1-2; a possible D gene is TRBD1 (5 bases). V dropped 3 bases and J dropped 3 bases, with 8 bases sitting between them. The CDR3 totals 13 residues. CDR1 and CDR2 from the germline V gene are SGHTA and FQGTGA.

As DNA, the CDR3 is TGTGCCAGTAAACAGGGAATGGAGTACAATGAGCAGTTCTTC. Amino acid sequence: CASKQGMEYNEQFF. This rearrangement joins TRBV19 to TRBJ2-1, with a possible D match to TRBD1 (6 bases). The CDR3 length is 14 residues. Germline CDR1 LNHDA, CDR2 SQIVND (reference sequence). V was cut by 7 bases and J by 4 bases, with 14 bases left in between. Based on the CDR3 plus reference TRBV19 and TRBJ2-1, the full variable domain is DGGITQSPKYLFRKEGQNVTLSCEQNLNHDAMYWYRQDPGQGLRLIYYSQIVNDFQKGDIAEGYSVSREKKESFPLTVTSAQKNPTAFYLCASKQGMEYNEQFFGPGTRLTVL.

The chain uses TRBV7-2 and TRBJ1-5, with D possibly being TRBD1 (6 bases). CDR1 is SGHTA and CDR2 is FQGNSA in the germline V gene. Trimming shortened V by 0 bases and J by 4 bases, and 16 bases separated the two germline ends. The CDR3 extends over 17 amino acids. In nucleotides, the CDR3 is TGTGCCAGCAGCTTAGCGTTAACAGGGCGGAGAAATCAGCCCCAGCATTTT. Translating it yields CASSLALTGRRNQPQHF.

The gene calls are TRBV4-3 and TRBJ2-7; maybe TRBD2 (6 bases). CDR1 LGHNA and CDR2 YSLEER come from the germline V gene. Trimming took 11 bases from V and 2 from J, leaving 13 bases between them. The CDR3 has 12 amino acids. This chain's CDR3 is CAYRRGPYEQYF. The CDR3 DNA is TGCGCCTATCGGCGGGGTCCCTACGAGCAGTACTTC.

V and J are TRBV5-1 and TRBJ2-7; 7 nucleotides align to TRBD1. This CDR3 contains 13 residues. Germline loops: CDR1 SGHRS, CDR2 YFSETQ. J gave up 4 bases and V 7 bases, and 8 bases lay outside the gene matches. The CDR3: CASSQGNWYEQYF. The CDR3 DNA is TGCGCCAGCTCACAGGGGAATTGGTACGAGCAGTACTTC.

The chain employs TRBV19 and TRBJ1-5, with TRBD1 matching 7 bases. J lost 4 bases, V lost 4 bases, and 7 bases had no gene match. The germline V gene has CDR1 LNHDA and CDR2 SQIVND (reference sequence). The CDR3 sequence is 15 residues long. CDR3 sequence: CASSSTGTDNQPQHF. CDR3 nucleotides: TGTGCCAGTAGTAGTACCGGGACAGATAATCAGCCCCAGCATTTT.

The CDR3: CATSDTRGPREQYF. In DNA form, the CDR3 reads TGTGCCACCAGTGATACGAGGGGGCCGAGGGAGCAGTACTTC. J is TRBJ2-7 and V is TRBV24-1; 7 bases are shared with TRBD1. The CDR3 contains 14 residues. After removal of 3 bases from V and 7 bases from J, the junction contained 8 bases not matched to a gene. Looked up from germline, CDR1 is KGHDR and CDR2 is SFDVKD.